Listed here are 26 T cell receptor beta chains from one sample, sequenced in a study of cytomegalovirus exposure and HLA in healthy donors. The PCR made use of 60 Vbeta and 13 Jbeta primers. The protocol was immunoSEQ multiplex PCR, while the TCRdb copy is restricted to in-frame clones and leaves out a portion. The profile covers 200,000 to 250,000 clones, with more than 60% appearing a single time and approximately 1.9% taken by the ten largest. Material for sequencing was PBMCs. These receptors were collected from a woman in her 30s in good health and CMV-seronegative.

The chain carries TRBV6-1 and TRBJ1-5; 9 bases line up with TRBD1. CDR1 and CDR2 from the germline V gene are MNHNS and SASEGT. After removal of 3 bases from V and 10 bases from J, the junction contained 13 bases not matched to a gene. CDR3 length equals 16 residues. The chain's CDR3 is CASSDIRGTGINPQHF. The CDR3, as DNA: TGTGCCAGCAGTGATATAAGAGGGACAGGGATCAATCCCCAGCATTTT.

This rearrangement joins TRBV5-1 to TRBJ1-2, with unresolved D. This CDR3 spans 11 amino acids. Germline V gene sequence: CDR1 SGHRS, CDR2 YFSETQ. Trimming took 4 bases from V and 8 from J, leaving 9 bases between them. Here the CDR3 reads CASSRGLGYTF. The CDR3 bases are TGCGCCAGCAGCCGAGGCCTCGGCTACACCTTC. The whole variable domain, filled in from reference TRBV5-1 and TRBJ1-2, reads KAGVTQTPRYLIKTRGQQVTLSCSPISGHRSVSWYQQTPGQGLQFLFEYFSETQRNKGNFPGRFSGRQFSNSRSEMNVSTLELGDSALYLCASSRGLGYTFGSGTRLTVV.

The chain recombines TRBV15 with TRBJ2-1; TRBD2 matches at 7 bases. V was pared by 0 bases and J by 10 bases, with 6 bases of the junction left unmatched. There are 14 residues in the CDR3. Per germline, CDR1 LNHNV and CDR2 YYDKDF (reference sequence). The CDR3 here is CATSREREFSEQFF. DNA of the CDR3: TGTGCCACCAGCAGAGAGCGGGAGTTTAGCGAGCAGTTCTTC.

The CDR3 loop is CASSGSGTGINIQYF. CDR3 sequence (DNA): TGTGCCAGCAGCGGATCCGGGACAGGGATAAACATTCAGTACTTC. The chain has TRBV7-9 and TRBJ2-4; 9 bases match TRBD1. Germline trimming cut 5 bases from V and 6 bases from J; bases unmatched to any gene: 8. Germline CDR1 reads SEHNR; CDR2 reads FQNEAQ (reference sequence). There are 15 residues in the CDR3.

V and J are TRBV7-9 and TRBJ2-5, with a weak D call TRBD1 (5 bases). V was trimmed by 4 bases and J by 2 bases, leaving 8 bases between them. Germline CDR1 SEHNR, CDR2 FQNEAQ (reference sequence). The CDR3 contains 13 residues. The CDR3 reads CASSYDRQETQYF. For the CDR3, the DNA is TGTGCCAGCAGCTACGACAGACAAGAGACCCAGTACTTC.

The V and J genes are TRBV7-3 and TRBJ2-1; TRBD1 is a possible D gene (5 bases). Deletions cut 1 base from V and 8 bases from J, with 9 bases between. The CDR3 totals 13 residues. The germline gives CDR1 SGHTA, CDR2 FQGTGA. CDR3 sequence reads: CASSLITGDEQFF. CDR3 DNA sequence: TGTGCCAGCAGCTTAATCACAGGAGATGAGCAGTTCTTC. Drawing the rest from reference TRBV7-3 and TRBJ2-1, the complete variable domain is GAGVSQTPSNKVTEKGKYVELRCDPISGHTALYWYRQSLGQGPEFLIYFQGTGAADDSGLPNDRFFAVRPEGSVSTLKIQRTERGDSAVYLCASSLITGDEQFFGPGTRLTVL.

The V gene is TRBV19, the J gene TRBJ2-1; 8 nucleotides line up with TRBD2. CDR3 size: 16 residues. Germline lookup yields CDR1 LNHDA and CDR2 SQIVND (reference sequence). The trim removed 8 bases at V and 0 bases at J, leaving 9 bases unmatched. The CDR3 nucleotides are TGTGCCAGTCTCTCTAGCGGGCAGGCCTCCTACAATGAGCAGTTCTTC. It is translated as CASLSSGQASYNEQFF. The full variable domain, its missing parts supplied by reference TRBV19 and TRBJ2-1, is DGGITQSPKYLFRKEGQNVTLSCEQNLNHDAMYWYRQDPGQGLRLIYYSQIVNDFQKGDIAEGYSVSREKKESFPLTVTSAQKNPTAFYLCASLSSGQASYNEQFFGPGTRLTVL.

This clone occurred a few times. The chain joins TRBV11-2 to TRBJ2-1, with a tentative D call TRBD1 (7 bases). From germline, CDR1 is SGHAT and CDR2 FQNNGV. The CDR3 has 18 residues. Trimming cost V 3 bases and J 6 bases, with 24 bases left between them. The CDR3, as DNA: TGTGCCAGCAGCTTTCCGTCCCTTTTAGGGGGGACAGTCAATGAGCAGTTCTTC. It yields the protein CASSFPSLLGGTVNEQFF.

The V call is TRBV25-1, the J call TRBJ2-3; the D is unclear. Deletions cut 9 bases from V and 1 base from J, with 11 bases between. Germline V gene sequence: CDR1 MGHDK, CDR2 SYGVNS. This CDR3 has 13 residues. CDR3 amino acids: CASQVWGTDTQYF. Written as DNA, the CDR3 is TGTGCCAGTCAGGTGTGGGGCACAGATACGCAGTATTTT.

V is TRBV9 and J is TRBJ2-7; D is possibly TRBD2 (6 bases). The V gene's germline CDR1 is SGDLS and CDR2 YYNGEE. The CDR3 loop spans 15 amino acids. V was pared by 0 bases and J by 3 bases, with 13 bases between. The CDR3 coding sequence is TGTGCCAGCAGCGTAGACGTTAGCGGCGACTACGAGCAGTACTTC. This codes for CASSVDVSGDYEQYF.

The chain carries TRBV18 and TRBJ2-5; maybe TRBD1 (6 bases). The ends were cut back, 3 bases at V and 2 bases at J, with 16 bases in the middle. Looked up from germline, CDR1 is KGHSH and CDR2 is LQKENI. CDR3 length equals 16 residues. DNA for the CDR3: TGTGCCAGCTCACCCCTCCGACAGGCCGGACAAGAGACCCAGTACTTC. This codes for CASSPLRQAGQETQYF.

The rearrangement joins TRBV6-5 to TRBJ1-5; D not certain. CDR1 MNHEY and CDR2 SVGAGI come from the germline V gene. The CDR3 has 15 amino acids. V gave up 5 bases and J gave up 4 bases, with 15 bases separating them. Here the CDR3 reads CASSVQIGRNQPQHF. CDR3 sequence (DNA): TGTGCCAGCAGTGTACAGATAGGCCGTAATCAGCCCCAGCATTTT.

This clone was detected only once. A junction end diverges from the germline sequence, so it may reflect a read error. The chain is built from TRBV10-2 and TRBJ2-7; 7 bases agree with TRBD1. CDR3 length equals 17 residues. The V gene's germline CDR1 is WSHSY and CDR2 SAAADI. CDR3 in amino acids: CDSSESNLGQVTYEQYF. The CDR3 region has the DNA TGCGACAGCAGTGAGTCGAATTTAGGACAGGTAACCTACGAGCAGTACTTC.

The gene calls are TRBV6-1 and TRBJ2-5; possible D gene TRBD2, 7 bases. The CDR3 length is 16 residues. From germline, CDR1 is MNHNS and CDR2 SASEGT. The germline V and J ends were trimmed by 0 bases and 5 bases, with 16 bases remaining between them. In DNA form, the CDR3 reads TGTGCCAGCAGTGAAGCCCGCCGCGGGGGCTGGGAGACCCAGTACTTC. Translating it yields CASSEARRGGWETQYF.

This chain uses TRBV6-1 with TRBJ2-1; TRBD2 agrees at 8 bases. The length of the CDR3 is 12 residues. The germline V gene encodes CDR1 MNHNS and CDR2 SASEGT. Trimming removed 8 bases from V and 10 bases from J; junction bases left unmatched: 7. CDR3 coding DNA: TGTGCCAGCTCGCTTACTAGCGGCGAGCAGTTCTTC. This sequence encodes CASSLTSGEQFF.

This rearrangement joins TRBV19 to TRBJ2-7; possibly TRBD2 for D (6 bases). V dropped 3 bases and J dropped 2 bases, with 14 bases sitting between them. The length of the CDR3 is 15 residues. Germline V gene data show CDR1 as LNHDA and CDR2 as SQIVND (reference sequence). CDR3 region: CASSMGRRDPYEQYF. CDR3 DNA: TGTGCCAGTAGTATGGGGAGGAGGGATCCCTACGAGCAGTACTTC.

CDR3 sequence (DNA): TGTGCCAGTAGTATCGGTGGTCTCGGACTAGCGCTGACCGGGGAGCTGTTTTTT. This codes for CASSIGGLGLALTGELFF. This sequence joins TRBV19 and TRBJ2-2; the match to TRBD2 covers 9 bases. This CDR3 spans 18 amino acids. The germline V gene encodes CDR1 LNHDA and CDR2 SQIVND (reference sequence). The V segment lost 3 bases and the J segment 5 bases; nucleotides outside the gene matches: 13. Variable domain in full (rest from reference TRBV19 and TRBJ2-2): DGGITQSPKYLFRKEGQNVTLSCEQNLNHDAMYWYRQDPGQGLRLIYYSQIVNDFQKGDIAEGYSVSREKKESFPLTVTSAQKNPTAFYLCASSIGGLGLALTGELFFGEGSRLTVL.

The chain is built from TRBV2 and TRBJ2-7, with D unresolved. The germline V and J ends were trimmed by 8 bases and 2 bases, with 13 bases remaining between them. The CDR3 has 13 amino acids. The germline V gene encodes CDR1 SNHLY and CDR2 FYNNEI. The CDR3 loop reads CASVGQTPYEQYF. The CDR3 nucleotides read TGTGCCAGCGTTGGGCAGACCCCCTACGAGCAGTACTTC.

The chain has TRBV5-4 and TRBJ1-1; TRBD1 might be the D (6 bases). The CDR3 spans 14 residues. Between the trimmed V and J ends, which lost 4 bases and 1 base, there was a span of 11 bases. Germline lookup yields CDR1 SGHNT and CDR2 YYREEE (reference sequence). The DNA of the CDR3 is TGTGCCAGCAGCCCTCAGGGGTCGAACACTGAAGCTTTCTTT. It encodes CASSPQGSNTEAFF.

V is TRBV7-2 and J is TRBJ1-2; 7 positions agree with TRBD1. V was pared by 1 base and J by 1 base, with 9 bases of the junction left unmatched. CDR1 SGHTA and CDR2 FQGNSA come from the germline V gene. The CDR3 is made up of 17 amino acids. The CDR3 sequence: CASSLGLWGQLNYGYTF. In DNA form, the CDR3 reads TGTGCCAGCAGCTTAGGTCTTTGGGGACAGCTTAACTATGGCTACACCTTC.

The chain joins TRBV11-3 to TRBJ1-2; 9 positions agree with TRBD1. Trimming cost V 2 bases and J 4 bases; bases outside gene matches: 2. CDR1 is SGHNT and CDR2 is YENEEA in the germline V gene. The CDR3 runs 14 residues. The CDR3: CASSLRTGVYGYTF. CDR3 in DNA: TGTGCCAGCAGCTTAAGGACAGGGGTCTATGGCTACACCTTC. The full variable domain, rest sourced from reference TRBV11-3 and TRBJ1-2, is EAGVVQSPRYKIIEKKQPVAFWCNPISGHNTLYWYLQNLGQGPELLIRYENEEAVDDSQLPKDRFSAERLKGVDSTLKIQPAELGDSAVYLCASSLRTGVYGYTFGSGTRLTVV.

The chain is built from TRBV19 and TRBJ1-6; 10 bases agree with TRBD1. Germline-derived CDR1 and CDR2 are LNHDA and SQIVND (reference sequence). The CDR3 consists of 16 residues. Trimming removed 3 bases from V and 9 bases from J; junction bases left unmatched: 8. Written as DNA, the CDR3 is TGTGCCAGTAGTATTGGGGCGGACAGGGGGGGTTCACCCCTCCACTTT. This translates into CASSIGADRGGSPLHF.

The chain carries TRBV19 and TRBJ2-1, with D perhaps matching TRBD1 (6 bases). The CDR3 loop spans 15 amino acids. V lost 3 bases to trimming and J lost 8 bases, with 17 bases between them. Germline CDR1 is LNHDA and CDR2 is SQIVND (reference sequence). The CDR3 DNA sequence: TGTGCCAGTAGTATGGGGGCCGGGCCGTTGGATGAGCAGTTCTTC. Translating gives CASSMGAGPLDEQFF.

This chain links TRBV27 with TRBJ2-3; 10 bases map to TRBD2. Germline CDR1 reads MNHEY; CDR2 reads SMNVEV (reference sequence). This CDR3 comprises 20 residues. V lost 5 bases to trimming and J lost 3 bases; unmatched junction nucleotides: 20. CDR3 DNA sequence: TGTGCCAGCAGTCCCCCGAGCCTTAGCGGGAGGAGTCGGAGTACAGATACGCAGTATTTT. This gives the protein CASSPPSLSGRSRSTDTQYF.

CDR3 nucleotides: TGTGCCAGCTCACCAAATAGCGGGAGTGGATACAATGAGCAGTTCTTC. It translates to CASSPNSGSGYNEQFF. This chain joins TRBV18 and TRBJ2-1; 9 positions agree with TRBD2. The germline CDR1 and CDR2 sequences are KGHSH and LQKENI. The V and J ends lost 2 bases and 4 bases, in that order; junction bases with no gene match: 6. The length of the CDR3 is 16 residues.

V is TRBV5-8 and J is TRBJ2-2, with 11 positions matching TRBD2. The CDR3 sequence is 16 residues long. The trim removed 4 bases at V and 3 bases at J, leaving 5 bases unmatched. Germline V gene data show CDR1 as SGHTS and CDR2 as YDEGEE. The CDR3 loop is CASSDGTSGYTGELFF. CDR3 sequence (DNA): TGTGCCAGCAGCGATGGGACTAGCGGATACACCGGGGAGCTGTTTTTT.